The 21 T cell receptor beta chains below come from one sample, sequenced in a study of cytomegalovirus exposure and HLA in healthy donors. PCR amplification relied on 60 Vbeta primers (plus 13 Jbeta primers). Produced via immunoSEQ multiplex PCR; TCRdb's table is partial and in-frame only. Among approximately 160,000 clones, roughly two thirds were seen once, and the ten largest hold 4.5%. The specimen was PBMCs. The receptors derive from a woman between 18 and 29 years old in good health and CMV-seropositive.

This clone was seen a single time. Different DNA sequences within this sample yield the same CDR3. The chain couples TRBV7-6 to TRBJ1-6, with TRBD1 as a possible D gene (6 bases). The length of the CDR3 is 17 residues. The V and J ends lost 1 base and 0 bases respectively, with 10 bases between them. Germline V gene lookup returns CDR1 SGHVS and CDR2 FNYEAQ. CDR3 in DNA: TGTGCCAGCAGCTTAGGTGGACAGAGCTCCTATAATTCACCCCTCCACTTT. Amino acids: CASSLGGQSSYNSPLHF.

The V call is TRBV9, the J call TRBJ2-3, with D possibly matching TRBD2 (7 bases). Germline CDR1 is SGDLS and CDR2 is YYNGEE. CDR3 length: 15 residues. The V end lost 6 bases, the J end lost 10 bases, and 24 bases lay between the germline ends. CDR3 loop: CASIGGGTPPLAQYF. For the CDR3, the DNA is TGTGCCAGCATCGGCGGGGGCACTCCCCCCTTGGCGCAGTATTTT.

This sequence joins TRBV30 and TRBJ2-5; D not certain. The CDR3 has 13 residues. The germline V gene has CDR1 GTSNPN and CDR2 SVGIG (reference sequence). V was pared by 8 bases and J by 2 bases, with 15 bases between. CDR3 coding DNA: TGTGCCACCACTCGTGCTGAACAAGAGACCCAGTACTTC. Amino acids: CATTRAEQETQYF.

V gene TRBV19 combines with J gene TRBJ2-7; maybe TRBD2 (5 bases). Germline V gene lookup returns CDR1 LNHDA and CDR2 SQIVND (reference sequence). Trimming took off 2 bases at V and 3 bases at J, with 14 bases between the two ends. The CDR3 is 15 residues long. The DNA for the CDR3 is TGTGCCAGTAGTATAAGAATAGGACGGGACTACGAGCAGTACTTC. Protein product: CASSIRIGRDYEQYF.

The rearrangement uses TRBV25-1 and TRBJ1-4, with D uncertain. The germline V and J ends were trimmed by 4 bases and 4 bases, with 7 bases remaining between them. This CDR3 spans 13 amino acids. Germline assignment: CDR1 MGHDK and CDR2 SYGVNS. As DNA, the CDR3 is TGTGCCAGCAGTGCAGCGCTTAATGAAAAACTGTTTTTT. Amino acids: CASSAALNEKLFF.

The chain carries TRBV19 and TRBJ1-1; a weak D match, TRBD1 (5 bases). The CDR3 consists of 15 residues. V shed 4 bases and J shed 0 bases, with 12 bases lying between them. CDR1 LNHDA and CDR2 SQIVND come from the germline V gene (reference sequence). The CDR3 is CASSTTGIMNTEAFF. In nucleotides, the CDR3 is TGTGCCAGTAGTACAACAGGAATAATGAACACTGAAGCTTTCTTT.

This clone showed up just once. The rearrangement joins TRBV6-1 to TRBJ2-1, with D possibly TRBD1 on 6 matching bases. Germline V gives CDR1 MNHNS, CDR2 SASEGT. The CDR3 is 15 residues long. V lost 6 bases, J lost 0 bases, and 12 bases lay in between. CDR3 region: CASRDSPRSYNEQFF. CDR3 bases: TGTGCCAGCAGGGACAGCCCCCGCTCCTACAATGAGCAGTTCTTC.

V is TRBV6-5 and J is TRBJ1-3, with D uncertain. This CDR3 is 15 amino acids long. V lost 0 bases and J 0 bases, leaving 6 bases between the germline ends. Looked up from germline, CDR1 is MNHEY and CDR2 is SVGAGI. CDR3 region: CASSYSRLSGNTIYF. The CDR3 DNA reads TGTGCCAGCAGTTACTCGAGGCTCTCTGGAAACACCATATATTTT.

The chain links TRBV7-2 to TRBJ1-2, with 8 nucleotides matching TRBD1. Germline values: CDR1 SGHTA, CDR2 FQGNSA. Trimming took 5 bases from V and 6 from J; bases not matched to a gene: 14. This CDR3 contains 16 residues. The CDR3: CASSPRQGSLSHGYTF. The DNA for the CDR3 is TGTGCCAGCAGCCCAAGACAGGGGTCTTTATCCCATGGCTACACCTTC.

This clone was recorded only once. The gene calls are TRBV7-3 and TRBJ2-2; tentative D call: TRBD1 (5 bases). Trimming removed 5 bases at V and 4 bases at J, with 8 bases between. CDR3 length equals 13 residues. The germline CDR1 and CDR2 sequences are SGHTA and FQGTGA. CDR3 in DNA: TGTGCCAGCAGCCAGCAGGGCACCGGGGAGCTGTTTTTT. Translation: CASSQQGTGELFF.

Concerning this clone itself: This CDR3 is also generated by other DNA sequences in the sample. The chain links TRBV15 to TRBJ2-1; 7 nucleotides align to TRBD1. V dropped 9 bases and J dropped 9; count of bases not matched to a gene: 14. This CDR3 contains 14 residues. CDR1 LNHNV and CDR2 YYDKDF come from the germline V gene (reference sequence). CDR3 amino acids: CATRVSRQGLEQFF. CDR3 nucleotide sequence: TGTGCCACTAGGGTTTCTCGACAGGGTCTTGAGCAGTTCTTC.

This clone was counted a few times. V gene TRBV5-1 combines with J gene TRBJ1-2; D unclear. V shed 4 bases and J shed 4 bases, with 17 bases lying between them. The CDR3 length is 15 residues. CDR1 and CDR2 (germline): SGHRS, YFSETQ. The CDR3 here is CASSRGEGSGYGYTF. CDR3 sequence (DNA): TGCGCCAGCAGCCGTGGCGAGGGCAGTGGCTATGGCTACACCTTC.

This clone was detected only a few times. V gene TRBV6-5 combines with J gene TRBJ1-2; 8 bases fit TRBD1. CDR1 and CDR2 from the germline V gene are MNHEY and SVGAGI. The CDR3 extends over 15 amino acids. V was clipped by 4 bases and J by 4 bases; unmatched bases: 8. DNA for the CDR3: TGTGCCAGCAGTTTCCAATTGGGACAGGTCTATGGCTACACCTTC. Amino acid sequence: CASSFQLGQVYGYTF.

The chain links TRBV5-1 to TRBJ2-5; TRBD2 matches 8 bases. In germline, CDR1 is SGHRS, CDR2 YFSETQ. The V segment lost 2 bases and the J segment 4 bases; nucleotides outside the gene matches: 4. The CDR3 totals 14 residues. In DNA, the CDR3 is TGCGCCAGCAGCTTCGCGGGGGGTCGAGAGACCCAGTACTTC. It specifies CASSFAGGRETQYF.

This clone appeared a few times. This chain links TRBV2 with TRBJ2-7; 9 bases line up with TRBD1. This CDR3 contains 15 residues. The V and J ends lost 7 bases and 2 bases, in that order; junction bases with no gene match: 9. The germline CDR1 and CDR2 sequences are SNHLY and FYNNEI. CDR3 nucleotides: TGTGCCAGCAACTTGGGGGGGACAGGGCCCTACGAGCAGTACTTC. As protein: CASNLGGTGPYEQYF.

The J gene is TRBJ2-3, the V gene TRBV2; 10 positions agree with TRBD2. This CDR3 has 20 amino acids. Per the germline V gene, CDR1 is SNHLY and CDR2 is FYNNEI. V was clipped by 5 bases and J by 0 bases; unmatched bases: 17. CDR3 region: CASSLMERTSGKTSTDTQYF. The CDR3 bases are TGTGCCAGCAGTCTTATGGAGCGGACTAGCGGAAAGACTAGCACAGATACGCAGTATTTT. Complete variable domain (other parts from reference TRBV2 and TRBJ2-3): EPEVTQTPSHQVTQMGQEVILRCVPISNHLYFYWYRQILGQKVEFLVSFYNNEISEKSEIFDDQFSVERPDGSNFTLKIRSTKLEDSAMYFCASSLMERTSGKTSTDTQYFGPGTRLTVL.

The V call is TRBV29-1, the J call TRBJ1-1; TRBD1 is a possible D gene (5 bases). Per the germline V gene, CDR1 is SQVTM and CDR2 is ANQGSEA. This CDR3 has 10 residues. V gave up 7 bases and J gave up 5 bases, with 8 bases separating them. The CDR3 DNA reads TGCAGCGGCGACAGTACTGAAGCTTTCTTT. Its protein product is CSGDSTEAFF.

The rearrangement uses TRBV12-5 and TRBJ2-1; TRBD2 matches at 11 bases. CDR3 length: 17 amino acids. With 0 bases clipped from V and 7 bases from J, the junction kept 8 bases outside the gene matches. CDR1 is LGHNT, CDR2 FRNRAP, per germline. This chain's CDR3 is CASGLVSGLAVKNEQFF. The DNA for the CDR3 is TGTGCTAGTGGTTTGGTATCGGGACTAGCGGTTAAGAATGAGCAGTTCTTC.

This clone has just one count. The chain carries TRBV30 and TRBJ2-4, with 7 bases fitting TRBD1. The V segment lost 5 bases and the J segment 8 bases; nucleotides outside the gene matches: 6. CDR3 size: 12 residues. Germline CDR1 and CDR2: GTSNPN and SVGIG (reference sequence). CDR3 nucleotide sequence: TGTGCCTGGGACAGGGATGGGGACATTCAGTACTTC. This translates into CAWDRDGDIQYF. The full variable domain, rest sourced from reference TRBV30 and TRBJ2-4, is SQTIHQWPATLVQPVGSPLSLECTVEGTSNPNLYWYRQAAGRGLQLLFYSVGIGQISSEVPQNLSASRPQDRQFILSSKKLLLSDSGFYLCAWDRDGDIQYFGAGTRLSVL.

The J gene is TRBJ2-7, the V gene TRBV23-1, with a possible D match to TRBD2 (5 bases). TRBV23-1 is an ORF; its function is uncertain. Trimming left V 4 bases short and J 3 bases short, with 13 bases between. This CDR3 region has 14 residues. CDR3 nucleotides: TGCGCCAGCAGTCCTTCGAGGGCCTACTACGAGCAGTACTTC. Translated: CASSPSRAYYEQYF.

The chain employs TRBV5-5 and TRBJ2-3, with D perhaps TRBD1 (6 bases). V gave up 3 bases and J gave up 4 bases, with 21 bases separating them. The CDR3 runs to 17 residues. CDR1 SGHKS and CDR2 YYEKEE come from the germline V gene (reference sequence). In DNA, the CDR3 is TGTGCCAGCAGCTCCCGAAGTCAAACAGGGTCCGCAGATACGCAGTATTTT. This gives the protein CASSSRSQTGSADTQYF.